These 12 T cell receptor beta chains share one sample of origin, sequenced in a study of blood T cell repertoires in COVID-19. Only in-frame clones appear in the TCRdb table, and some are missing; sequencing was by immunoSEQ multiplex PCR. The sample has about 53,000 clones, 77% seen once; the top ten hold around two fifths. Sequenced: peripheral blood. Receptors were obtained from a man aged 70 or older with active or convalescent COVID-19.

This clone was seen a single time. This chain joins TRBV29-1 and TRBJ1-5, with unresolved D. The germline CDR1 and CDR2 sequences are SQVTM and ANQGSEA. The V and J ends lost 4 bases and 5 bases respectively, with 18 bases between them. The CDR3 length is 15 residues. CDR3 bases: TGCAGCGTTGGTAGGGTCCTAGCCCCCGATCAGCCCCAGCATTTT. Amino acids: CSVGRVLAPDQPQHF.

In DNA form, the CDR3 reads TGTGCCAGCAGCCTATCGCGAACCGGGGAGCTGTTTTTT. Translation: CASSLSRTGELFF. V and J are TRBV7-9 and TRBJ2-2; D gene unclear. Trimming shortened V by 5 bases and J by 5 bases, and 9 bases separated the two germline ends. The CDR3 runs 13 residues. In germline, CDR1 is SEHNR, CDR2 FQNEAQ (reference sequence).

The sample holds a few counts of this clone. The chain carries TRBV7-3 and TRBJ2-2, with D possibly TRBD2 on 6 matching bases. Germline CDR1 is SGHTA and CDR2 is FQGTGA. The CDR3 is 12 amino acids. V was pared by 6 bases and J by 6 bases, with 8 bases between. This chain's CDR3 is CASRRDSGELFF. CDR3 bases: TGTGCCAGCAGGCGGGACTCCGGGGAGCTGTTTTTT. The variable domain in full, completed from reference TRBV7-3 and TRBJ2-2, reads GAGVSQTPSNKVTEKGKYVELRCDPISGHTALYWYRQSLGQGPEFLIYFQGTGAADDSGLPNDRFFAVRPEGSVSTLKIQRTERGDSAVYLCASRRDSGELFFGEGSRLTVL.

The chain combines TRBV9 with TRBJ2-7; a weak D match, TRBD1 (5 bases). Deletions cut 0 bases from V and 2 bases from J, with 12 bases between. CDR1 and CDR2 from the germline V gene are SGDLS and YYNGEE. The CDR3 is made up of 15 amino acids. This CDR3 reads CASSVEMGPTYEQYF. CDR3 bases: TGTGCCAGCAGCGTAGAGATGGGGCCGACCTACGAGCAGTACTTC.

Only a few counts were recorded for this clone. The J gene is TRBJ1-2, the V gene TRBV30; 8 bases fit TRBD1. The CDR3 sequence is 15 residues long. V lost 2 bases and J lost 4; bases outside the gene matches: 9. CDR1 and CDR2 (germline): GTSNPN, SVGIG (reference sequence). The CDR3: CAWSIAGDRPYGYTF. The CDR3 region has the DNA TGTGCCTGGAGTATCGCGGGGGACAGGCCCTATGGCTACACCTTC.

The V and J genes are TRBV28 and TRBJ1-3; D not resolved. The CDR3 is made up of 14 amino acids. The V end lost 5 bases, the J end lost 0 bases, and 8 bases lay between the germline ends. Germline loops: CDR1 MDHEN, CDR2 SYDVKM. CDR3 in DNA: TGTGCCAGCAGTCCCCAGGTCTCTGGAAACACCATATATTTT. This sequence encodes CASSPQVSGNTIYF.

V usage is TRBV4-3 and J usage is TRBJ1-1; maybe TRBD1 (5 bases). The CDR3 spans 17 residues. Between the trimmed V and J ends, which lost 3 bases and 0 bases, there was a span of 17 bases. Germline V gene sequence: CDR1 LGHNA, CDR2 YSLEER. The CDR3 spells CASSQSSGQGMNTEAFF. The CDR3, as DNA: TGCGCCAGCAGCCAGAGCTCTGGACAAGGAATGAACACTGAAGCTTTCTTT.

Regarding this clone: Different DNA sequences within this sample yield the same CDR3. The rearrangement links TRBV18 to TRBJ1-2, with no clear D. In germline, CDR1 is KGHSH, CDR2 LQKENI. With 2 bases removed from V and 8 bases from J, the gap between germline ends came to 9 bases. This CDR3 has 12 amino acids. CDR3 residues: CASSPDRGGYTF. The DNA for the CDR3 is TGTGCCAGCTCACCAGACCGGGGAGGCTACACCTTC.

This sequence joins TRBV19 and TRBJ1-1; unclear D gene. This CDR3 has 13 amino acids. Per the germline V gene, CDR1 is LNHDA and CDR2 is SQIVND (reference sequence). The ends were cut back, 5 bases at V and 2 bases at J, with 9 bases in the middle. CDR3: CASSETTNTEAFF. The CDR3 nucleotides read TGTGCCAGTAGTGAAACAACAAACACTGAAGCTTTCTTT.

This clone was detected once. The J gene is TRBJ2-3, the V gene TRBV9; D gene unclear. The germline V and J ends were trimmed by 3 bases and 2 bases, with 7 bases remaining between them. Germline values: CDR1 SGDLS, CDR2 YYNGEE. The CDR3 runs 13 residues. The CDR3: CASSADITDTQYF. CDR3 bases: TGTGCCAGCAGCGCAGATATCACAGATACGCAGTATTTT.

In its sample, this clone was seen once. For the CDR3, the DNA is TGCGCCAGCCGCGACGGGACTAGCGGCTACAATGAGCAGTTCTTC. The encoded protein is CASRDGTSGYNEQFF. The chain joins TRBV5-1 to TRBJ2-1; 11 positions match TRBD2. CDR3 length equals 15 residues. Trimming took 7 bases from V and 3 from J; bases not matched to a gene: 6. The V gene's germline CDR1 is SGHRS and CDR2 YFSETQ.

The V and J genes are TRBV5-1 and TRBJ2-2; TRBD2 matches at 7 bases. This CDR3 has 15 residues. The germline CDR1 and CDR2 sequences are SGHRS and YFSETQ. The J segment lost 0 bases and the V segment lost 2 bases, leaving 1 base of the junction unmatched. DNA for the CDR3: TGCGCCAGCAGCTTCCTAGCGGCGAACACCGGGGAGCTGTTTTTT. It specifies CASSFLAANTGELFF.